This T cell receptor (beta chain) was sequenced in a study of T-cell reconstitution after alpha-beta-depleted transplantation in children. There are many counts of this clonotype. The V gene lost 3 bases and the J gene lost 0 bases, with 12 bases spanning the gap. Germline lookup yields CDR1 DFQATT and CDR2 SNEGSKA (reference sequence). There are 15 residues in the CDR3. Unique molecular identifiers were incorporated when the TCRbeta library was constructed. TCRdb re-analysed the PCR reads in MiXCR, keeping a single row per CDR3 protein. Here the sample spans a few hundred thousand distinct CDR3 sequences, around 21% being singletons.

The rearrangement uses TRBV20-1 and TRBJ2-1, with TRBD2 as a possible D gene (5 bases). The clonotype comes from a human donor who donated a stem cell graft to a child with acute myeloid leukemia. The sample consisted of PBMCs from the stem cell graft donor, taken from the stem cell graft. The CDR3 DNA follows: TGCAGTGCTAGCCCGGACTCAAGCTCCTACAATGAGCAGTTCTTC. Residues: CSASPDSSSYNEQFF.